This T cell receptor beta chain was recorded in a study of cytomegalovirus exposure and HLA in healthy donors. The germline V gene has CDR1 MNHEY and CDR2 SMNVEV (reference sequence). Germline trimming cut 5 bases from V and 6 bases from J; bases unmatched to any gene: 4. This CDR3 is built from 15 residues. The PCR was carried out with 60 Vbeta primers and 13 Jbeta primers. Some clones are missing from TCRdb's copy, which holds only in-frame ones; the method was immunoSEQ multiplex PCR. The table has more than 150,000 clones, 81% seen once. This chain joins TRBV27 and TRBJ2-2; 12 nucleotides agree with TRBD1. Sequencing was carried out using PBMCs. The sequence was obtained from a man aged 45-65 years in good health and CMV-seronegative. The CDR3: CASSARDRGPGELFF. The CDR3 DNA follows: TGTGCCAGCAGTGCCCGGGACAGGGGGCCCGGGGAGCTGTTTTTT.